This T cell receptor (beta chain) was recorded in a study of cytomegalovirus exposure and HLA in healthy donors. Findings and caveats of the study: Specific recognition of CMV antigens was confirmed in vitro for three chains (all CMV-associated).

The PCR had 60 Vbeta and 13 Jbeta primers. The assay was immunoSEQ multiplex PCR, and TCRdb's table has in-frame clones only and misses some. The table shows roughly 130,000 clones, with 74% occurring only once. With respect to this clone: Its cognate antigen is unknown.

The CDR3 is made up of 14 amino acids. The V and J ends lost 6 bases and 1 base, in that order; junction bases with no gene match: 4. Germline values: CDR1 MNHEY, CDR2 SVGAGI. Unrecorded immune exposure was likely among donors, who were nominally healthy when sampled. This sequence originates from a man younger than 30 in good health and CMV-seropositive. The material sequenced was PBMCs. The V and J genes are TRBV6-5 and TRBJ2-7; 9 positions agree with TRBD1. The CDR3 loop reads CASRRTGASYEQYF. For the CDR3, the DNA is TGTGCCAGCAGGAGGACAGGGGCGTCCTACGAGCAGTACTTC.